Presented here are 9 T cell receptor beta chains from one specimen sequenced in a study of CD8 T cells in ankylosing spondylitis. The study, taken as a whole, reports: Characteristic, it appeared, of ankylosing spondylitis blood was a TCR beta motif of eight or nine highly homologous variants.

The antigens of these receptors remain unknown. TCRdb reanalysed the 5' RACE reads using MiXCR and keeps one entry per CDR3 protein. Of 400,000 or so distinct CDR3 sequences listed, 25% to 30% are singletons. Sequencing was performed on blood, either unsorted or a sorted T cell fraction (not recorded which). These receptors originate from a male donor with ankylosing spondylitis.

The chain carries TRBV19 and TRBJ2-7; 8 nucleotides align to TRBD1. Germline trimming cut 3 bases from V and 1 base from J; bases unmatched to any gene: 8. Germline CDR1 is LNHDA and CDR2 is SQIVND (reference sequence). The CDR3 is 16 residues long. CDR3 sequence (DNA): TGTGCCAGTAGTATTACAGGGACAGGCGGTTCCTACGAGCAGTACTTC. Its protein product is CASSITGTGGSYEQYF.

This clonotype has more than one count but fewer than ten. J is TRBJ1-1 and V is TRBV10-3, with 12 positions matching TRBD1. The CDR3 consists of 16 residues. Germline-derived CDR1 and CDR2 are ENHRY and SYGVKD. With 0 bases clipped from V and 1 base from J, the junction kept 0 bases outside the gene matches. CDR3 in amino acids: CAISESGQGANTEAFF. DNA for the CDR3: TGTGCCATCAGTGAGTCGGGACAGGGGGCGAACACTGAAGCTTTCTTT.

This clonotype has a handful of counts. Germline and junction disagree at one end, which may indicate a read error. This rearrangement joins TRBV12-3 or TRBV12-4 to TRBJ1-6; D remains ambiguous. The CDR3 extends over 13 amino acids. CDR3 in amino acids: CASSLAQNSPLHF. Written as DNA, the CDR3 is TGTGCCAGCAGCTTAGCGCAGAATTCACCCCTCCACTTT.

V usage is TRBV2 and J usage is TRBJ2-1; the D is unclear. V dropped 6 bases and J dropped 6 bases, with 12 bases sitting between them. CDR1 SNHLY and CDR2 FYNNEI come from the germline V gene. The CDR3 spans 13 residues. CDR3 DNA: TGTGCCAGCAGACTCTCTGGGCCCAATGAGCAGTTCTTC. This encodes CASRLSGPNEQFF.

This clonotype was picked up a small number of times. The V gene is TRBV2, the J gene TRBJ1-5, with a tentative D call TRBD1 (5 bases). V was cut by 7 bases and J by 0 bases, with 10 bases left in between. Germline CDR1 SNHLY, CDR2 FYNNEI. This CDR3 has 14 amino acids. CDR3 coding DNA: TGTGCCAGCATGCAGGGTTATAGCAATCAGCCCCAGCATTTT. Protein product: CASMQGYSNQPQHF.

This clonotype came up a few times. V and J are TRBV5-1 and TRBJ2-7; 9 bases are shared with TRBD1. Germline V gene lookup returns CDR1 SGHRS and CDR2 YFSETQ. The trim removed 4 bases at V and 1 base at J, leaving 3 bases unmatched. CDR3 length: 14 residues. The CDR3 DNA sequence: TGCGCCAGCAGCCGCGGACAGGGGTCCTACGAGCAGTACTTC. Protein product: CASSRGQGSYEQYF.

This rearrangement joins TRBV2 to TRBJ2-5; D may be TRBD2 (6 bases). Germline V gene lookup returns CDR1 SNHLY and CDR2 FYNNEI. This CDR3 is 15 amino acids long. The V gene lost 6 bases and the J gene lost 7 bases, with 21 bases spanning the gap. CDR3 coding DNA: TGTGCCAGCAGGTCGACTAGTACGCAAGATGGGACCCAGTACTTC. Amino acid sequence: CASRSTSTQDGTQYF.

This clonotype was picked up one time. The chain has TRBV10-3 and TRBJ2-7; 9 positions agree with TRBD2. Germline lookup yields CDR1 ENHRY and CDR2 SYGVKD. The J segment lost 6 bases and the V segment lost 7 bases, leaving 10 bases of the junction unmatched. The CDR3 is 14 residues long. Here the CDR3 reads CAITQGSGRFEQYF. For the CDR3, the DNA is TGTGCCATCACCCAAGGGAGCGGGAGGTTCGAGCAGTACTTC.

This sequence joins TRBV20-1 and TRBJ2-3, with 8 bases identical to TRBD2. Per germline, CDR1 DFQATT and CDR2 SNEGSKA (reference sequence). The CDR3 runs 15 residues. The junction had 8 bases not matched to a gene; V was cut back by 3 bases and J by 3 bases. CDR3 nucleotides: TGCAGTGCTAGCCCCTCGAGCGGGAGTACAGATACGCAGTATTTT. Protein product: CSASPSSGSTDTQYF.